Detailed here is one T cell receptor beta chain. Study processing details: Estimation of nucleated cell counts was performed using reference gene primer amplification. Measured with immunoSEQ multiplex PCR; TCRdb has only the in-frame clones, and not every one. Clonal size and the V and J genes are those of that table, whereas D and trimming came from the DNA. The sample carries roughly 53,000 clones, 70% to 90% recorded once. The CDR3 has 14 amino acids. V was trimmed by 4 bases and J by 1 base, leaving 10 bases between them. From germline, CDR1 is LGHDT and CDR2 YNNKEL (reference sequence). This entry is derived from a study of blood T cell repertoires in COVID-19. Study-wide context: The cDNA or gDNA used as material had been derived from T cells, B-cell-depleted T cells, or PBMCs.

The chain employs TRBV3-1 (or the pseudogene TRBV3-2) and TRBJ2-5, with D perhaps matching TRBD2 (5 bases). The sample consisted of peripheral blood. This sequence was found in a man between 35 and 55 years old with active COVID-19. The chain's CDR3 is CASSRLRGQETQYF. CDR3 coding DNA: TGTGCCAGCAGCCGCCTCCGGGGCCAAGAGACCCAGTACTTC.